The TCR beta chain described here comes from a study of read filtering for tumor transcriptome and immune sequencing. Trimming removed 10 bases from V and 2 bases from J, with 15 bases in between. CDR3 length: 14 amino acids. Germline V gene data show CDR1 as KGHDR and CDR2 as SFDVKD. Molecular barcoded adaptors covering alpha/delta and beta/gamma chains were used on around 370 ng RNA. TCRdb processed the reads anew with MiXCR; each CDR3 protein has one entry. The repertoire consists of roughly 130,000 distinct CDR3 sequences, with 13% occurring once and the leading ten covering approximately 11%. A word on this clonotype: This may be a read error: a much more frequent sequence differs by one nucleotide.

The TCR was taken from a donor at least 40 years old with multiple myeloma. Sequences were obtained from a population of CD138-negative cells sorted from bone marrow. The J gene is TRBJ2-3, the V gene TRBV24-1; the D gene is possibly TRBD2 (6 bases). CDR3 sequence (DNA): TGTGCCACGCCCCGGGACTGGTACACAGATACGCAGTATTTT. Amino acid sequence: CATPRDWYTDTQYF.